What follows are 11 T cell receptor beta chains derived from one specimen sequenced in a study of T cells in Graves' hyperthyroidism and ophthalmopathy. Template material for amplifying TCR beta CDR3 regions consisted of RNA transcripts. A first-round RT-PCR of the TCR CDR3 used the HTBI primer set. MiXCR, run by TCRdb on the multiplex PCR reads, gives a single entry per CDR3 protein. Of some 510,000 distinct CDR3 sequences listed, less than 25% are singletons. The sample comprised blood. The receptors were sampled from a man between 18 and 29 years old with Graves' hyperthyroidism.

This clonotype was recorded many times. With a much larger clone just one base away, this may be a read error. V is TRBV6-4 and J is TRBJ2-6; no definite D call. This CDR3 region has 14 residues. V gave up 3 bases and J gave up 1 base, with 4 bases separating them. Germline V lookup: CDR1 MRHNA, CDR2 SNTAGT. The CDR3 DNA is TGTGCCAGCAGTGAAGGGTCTGGGGCCAACGTCCTGACTTTC. Its protein product is CASSEGSGANVLTF.

As concerns this clonotype: A single base separates this from a much larger clone, so it may be a read error. The chain is built from TRBV20-1 and TRBJ2-7; the match to TRBD2 covers 11 bases. Germline V gene sequence: CDR1 DFQATT, CDR2 SNEGSKA (reference sequence). The CDR3 spans 15 residues. In nucleotides, the CDR3 is TGCAGCTCCCGACTCGGTAGCGGGGGGGCTTACGAGCAGTACTTC. Translation gives CSSRLGSGGAYEQYF.

This clonotype was observed many times. The chain links TRBV6-2 or TRBV6-3 to TRBJ2-5, with 10 bases identical to TRBD2. V was pared by 2 bases and J by 4 bases, with 7 bases of the junction left unmatched. Germline V lookup: CDR1 MNHEY, CDR2 SVGEGT. The CDR3 consists of 16 residues. The CDR3, as DNA: TGTGCCAGCAGTTACCCGGGACTAGCGAGGGGAGAGACCCAGTACTTC. Protein product: CASSYPGLARGETQYF.

The chain joins TRBV30 to TRBJ2-7, with TRBD1 matching over 7 bases. Germline lookup yields CDR1 GTSNPN and CDR2 SVGIG (reference sequence). Unmatched junction bases numbered 4, after V lost 3 bases and J lost 2 bases. The CDR3 is made up of 13 amino acids. CDR3 in DNA: TGTGCCTGGAGCGACGACAGGGCCTACGAGCAGTACTTC. Translation gives CAWSDDRAYEQYF.

This clonotype was counted many times. The genes are TRBV12-3 or TRBV12-4 and TRBJ1-1, with D possibly TRBD1 on 6 matching bases. The CDR3 sequence is 13 residues long. Between the trimmed V and J ends, which lost 4 bases and 0 bases, there was a span of 6 bases. CDR3 sequence: CASSSGVNTEAFF. For the CDR3, the DNA is TGTGCCAGCAGTTCAGGGGTGAACACTGAAGCTTTCTTT.

The table lists this clonotype with a few counts. The chain combines TRBV10-1 with TRBJ1-1; 8 nucleotides line up with TRBD1. Germline CDR1 reads WNHNN; CDR2 reads SYGVQD (reference sequence). Trimming at V came to 8 bases and at J to 4 bases, leaving 15 bases not matched to a gene. This CDR3 has 16 amino acids. In DNA, the CDR3 is TGCGCCAGCGGACGGACAGGGCCCGCCGGGGGCACTGAAGCTTTCTTT. It encodes CASGRTGPAGGTEAFF.

This clonotype occurred many times. V gene TRBV6-1 combines with J gene TRBJ1-1; unclear D gene. V was clipped by 6 bases and J by 5 bases, with 22 bases between them. Germline CDR1 and CDR2: MNHNS and SASEGT. CDR3 size: 16 residues. Here the CDR3 DNA reads TGTGCCAGCAGATCCCCACGTCTACTACTCCAAACTGAAGCTTTCTTT. Translated, it gives CASRSPRLLLQTEAFF.

This clonotype was recorded a few times. V gene TRBV6-1 combines with J gene TRBJ1-5, with D maybe TRBD1 (5 bases). The ends were cut back, 5 bases at V and 6 bases at J, with 17 bases in the middle. CDR1 MNHNS and CDR2 SASEGT come from the germline V gene. The CDR3 length is 15 residues. The CDR3 region has the DNA TGTGCCAGCAGTCAGGGTCCTGGGGGGGGTCAGCCCCAGCATTTT. Residues: CASSQGPGGGQPQHF.

The chain carries TRBV6-5 and TRBJ2-5; D is perhaps TRBD2 (7 bases). Trimming cost V 0 bases and J 5 bases, with 13 bases left between them. Germline CDR1 reads MNHEY; CDR2 reads SVGAGI. The CDR3 totals 15 residues. The CDR3 nucleotides are TGTGCCAGCAGTTACTCGGGAGGGGGTATCGAGACCCAGTACTTC. This encodes CASSYSGGGIETQYF.

This chain links TRBV12-3 or TRBV12-4 with TRBJ2-5, with 9 bases matching TRBD2. Trimming removed 6 bases from V and 3 bases from J; junction bases left unmatched: 2. The CDR3 totals 13 residues. In DNA form, the CDR3 reads TGTGCCAGCAGGAGACTAGCGGAAGAGACCCAGTACTTC. Translation gives CASRRLAEETQYF.

The chain uses TRBV15 and TRBJ1-2; D might be TRBD1 (5 bases). Between the trimmed V and J ends, which lost 4 bases and 3 bases, there was a span of 18 bases. The CDR3 sequence is 16 residues long. Germline-derived CDR1 and CDR2 are LNHNV and YYDKDF (reference sequence). The CDR3 loop is CATSIDWPGRDYGYTF. The DNA of the CDR3 is TGTGCCACCAGCATAGATTGGCCAGGGAGAGACTATGGCTACACCTTC. Full variable domain (outside the CDR3, taken from reference TRBV15 and TRBJ1-2): DAMVIQNPRYQVTQFGKPVTLSCSQTLNHNVMYWYQQKSSQAPKLLFHYYDKDFNNEADTPDNFQSRRPNTSFCFLDIRSPGLGDTAMYLCATSIDWPGRDYGYTFGSGTRLTVV.